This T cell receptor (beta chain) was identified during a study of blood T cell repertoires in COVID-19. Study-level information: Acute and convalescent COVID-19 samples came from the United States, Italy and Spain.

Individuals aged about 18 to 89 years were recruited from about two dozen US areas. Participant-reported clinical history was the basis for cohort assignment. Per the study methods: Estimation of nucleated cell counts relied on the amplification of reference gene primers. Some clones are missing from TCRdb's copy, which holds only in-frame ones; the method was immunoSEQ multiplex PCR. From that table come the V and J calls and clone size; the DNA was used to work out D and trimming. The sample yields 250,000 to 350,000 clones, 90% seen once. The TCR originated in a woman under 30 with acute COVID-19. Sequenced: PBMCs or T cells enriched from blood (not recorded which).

CDR3 nucleotide sequence: TGTGCCAGCAGAGCCGGGACAGGCCTCTCTGGGGCCAACGTCCTGACTTTC. Translated, it gives CASRAGTGLSGANVLTF. The rearrangement joins TRBV28 to TRBJ2-6; 8 nucleotides line up with TRBD1. CDR3 length equals 17 residues. Germline V gene sequence: CDR1 MDHEN, CDR2 SYDVKM. The junction had 7 bases not matched to a gene; V was cut back by 6 bases and J by 0 bases.